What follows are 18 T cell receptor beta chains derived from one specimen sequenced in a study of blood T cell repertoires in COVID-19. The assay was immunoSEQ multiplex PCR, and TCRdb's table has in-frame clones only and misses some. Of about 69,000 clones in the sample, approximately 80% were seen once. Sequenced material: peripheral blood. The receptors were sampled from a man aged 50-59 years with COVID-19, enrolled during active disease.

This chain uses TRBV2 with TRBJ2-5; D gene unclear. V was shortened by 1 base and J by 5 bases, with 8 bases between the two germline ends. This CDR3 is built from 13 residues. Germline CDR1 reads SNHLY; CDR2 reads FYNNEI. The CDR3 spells CASSEGAAETQYF. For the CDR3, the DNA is TGTGCCAGCAGTGAAGGAGCTGCCGAGACCCAGTACTTC.

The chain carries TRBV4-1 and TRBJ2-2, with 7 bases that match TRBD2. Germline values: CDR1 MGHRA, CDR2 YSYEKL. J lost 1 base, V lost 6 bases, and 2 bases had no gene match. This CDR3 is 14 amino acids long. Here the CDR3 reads CASRRGENTGELFF. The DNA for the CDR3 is TGCGCCAGCAGACGGGGGGAGAACACCGGGGAGCTGTTTTTT.

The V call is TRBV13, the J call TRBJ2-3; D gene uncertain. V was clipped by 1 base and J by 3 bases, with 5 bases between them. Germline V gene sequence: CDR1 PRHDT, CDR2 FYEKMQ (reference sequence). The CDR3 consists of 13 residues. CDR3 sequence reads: CASSLEATDTQYF. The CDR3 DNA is TGTGCCAGCAGCTTAGAAGCTACAGATACGCAGTATTTT.

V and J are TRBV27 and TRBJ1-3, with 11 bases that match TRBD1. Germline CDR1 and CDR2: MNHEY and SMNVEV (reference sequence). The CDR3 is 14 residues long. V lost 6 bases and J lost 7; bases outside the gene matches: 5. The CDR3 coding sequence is TGTGCCAGCAGCGGACAGGGGGCGCGTAACACCATATATTTT. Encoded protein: CASSGQGARNTIYF.

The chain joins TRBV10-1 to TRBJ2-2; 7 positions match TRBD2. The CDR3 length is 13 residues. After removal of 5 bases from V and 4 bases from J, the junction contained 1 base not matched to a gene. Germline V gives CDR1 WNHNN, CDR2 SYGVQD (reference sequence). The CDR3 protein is CASSRLATGELFF. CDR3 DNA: TGCGCCAGCAGTAGACTAGCCACCGGGGAGCTGTTTTTT.

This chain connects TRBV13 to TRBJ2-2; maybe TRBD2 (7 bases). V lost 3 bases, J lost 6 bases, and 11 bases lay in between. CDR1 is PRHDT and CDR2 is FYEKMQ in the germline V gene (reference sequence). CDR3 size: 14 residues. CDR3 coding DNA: TGTGCCAGCAGCTTGGGGGGGGGCGCCGGGGAGCTGTTTTTT. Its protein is CASSLGGGAGELFF.

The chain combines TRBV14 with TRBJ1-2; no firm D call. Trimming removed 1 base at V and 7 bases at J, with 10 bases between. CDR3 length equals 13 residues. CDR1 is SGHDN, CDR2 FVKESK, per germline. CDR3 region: CASSQVIQAGYTF. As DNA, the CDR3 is TGTGCCAGCAGCCAAGTGATCCAGGCTGGCTACACCTTC.

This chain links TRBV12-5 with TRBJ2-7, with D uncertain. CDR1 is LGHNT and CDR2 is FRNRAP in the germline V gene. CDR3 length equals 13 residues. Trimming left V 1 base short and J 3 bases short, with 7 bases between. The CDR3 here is CASGLGTNYEQYF. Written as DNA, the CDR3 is TGTGCTAGTGGTTTGGGCACAAACTACGAGCAGTACTTC.

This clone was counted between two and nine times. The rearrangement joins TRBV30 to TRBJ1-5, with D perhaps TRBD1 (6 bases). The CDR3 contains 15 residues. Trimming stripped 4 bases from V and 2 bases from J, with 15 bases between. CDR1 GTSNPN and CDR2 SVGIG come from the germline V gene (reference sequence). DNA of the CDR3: TGTGCCTGGAACACGGGGGGCACGGGCAATCAGCCCCAGCATTTT. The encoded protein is CAWNTGGTGNQPQHF.

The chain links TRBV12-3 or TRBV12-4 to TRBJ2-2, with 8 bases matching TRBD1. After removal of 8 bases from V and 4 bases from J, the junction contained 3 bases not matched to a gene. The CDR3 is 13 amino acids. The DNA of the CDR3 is TGTGCCAGCGGACAGGGAGGCACCGGGGAGCTGTTTTTT. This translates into CASGQGGTGELFF.

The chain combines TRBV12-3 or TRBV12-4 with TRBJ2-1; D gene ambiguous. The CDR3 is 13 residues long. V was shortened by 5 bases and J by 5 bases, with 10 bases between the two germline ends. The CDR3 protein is CASSLLYHNEQFF. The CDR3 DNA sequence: TGTGCCAGCAGTCTCCTATATCACAATGAGCAGTTCTTC.

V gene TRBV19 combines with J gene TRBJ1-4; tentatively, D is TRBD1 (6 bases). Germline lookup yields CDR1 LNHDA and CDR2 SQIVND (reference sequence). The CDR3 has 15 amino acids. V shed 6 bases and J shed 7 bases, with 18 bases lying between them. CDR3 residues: CASSRTGTSGEKLFF. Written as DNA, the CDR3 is TGTGCCAGTAGCCGCACAGGGACCTCGGGTGAAAAACTGTTTTTT.

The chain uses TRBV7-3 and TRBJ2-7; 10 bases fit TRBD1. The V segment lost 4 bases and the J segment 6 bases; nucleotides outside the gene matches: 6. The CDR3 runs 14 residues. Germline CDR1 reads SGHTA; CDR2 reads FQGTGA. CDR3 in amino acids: CASSSGQGVGEQYF. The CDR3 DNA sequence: TGTGCCAGCAGCTCCGGACAGGGGGTTGGCGAGCAGTACTTC.

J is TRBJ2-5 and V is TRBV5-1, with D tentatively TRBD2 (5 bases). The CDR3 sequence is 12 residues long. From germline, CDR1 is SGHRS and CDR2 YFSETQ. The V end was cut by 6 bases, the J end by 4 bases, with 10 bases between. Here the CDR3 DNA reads TGCGCCAGCAAGGATGAGGGAGAGACCCAGTACTTC. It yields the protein CASKDEGETQYF.

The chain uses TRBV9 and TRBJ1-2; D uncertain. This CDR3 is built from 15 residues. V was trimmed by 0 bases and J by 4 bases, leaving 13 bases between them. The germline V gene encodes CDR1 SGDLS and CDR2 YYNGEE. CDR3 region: CASSVGQVVGYGYTF. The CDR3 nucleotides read TGTGCCAGCAGCGTAGGTCAGGTAGTCGGCTATGGCTACACCTTC.

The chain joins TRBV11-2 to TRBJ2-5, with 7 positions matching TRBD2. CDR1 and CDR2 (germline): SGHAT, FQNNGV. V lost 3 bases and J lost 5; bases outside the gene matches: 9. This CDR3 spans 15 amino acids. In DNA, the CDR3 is TGTGCCAGCAGCTTGGGCGGGGGAGAGATCGAGACCCAGTACTTC. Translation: CASSLGGGEIETQYF.

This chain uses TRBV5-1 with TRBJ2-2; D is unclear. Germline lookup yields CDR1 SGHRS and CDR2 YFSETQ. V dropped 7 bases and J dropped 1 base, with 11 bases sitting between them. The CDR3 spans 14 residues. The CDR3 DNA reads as TGCGCCAGCGGAGAAACCATGAACACCGGGGAGCTGTTTTTT. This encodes CASGETMNTGELFF. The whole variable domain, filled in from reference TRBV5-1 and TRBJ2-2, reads KAGVTQTPRYLIKTRGQQVTLSCSPISGHRSVSWYQQTPGQGLQFLFEYFSETQRNKGNFPGRFSGRQFSNSRSEMNVSTLELGDSALYLCASGETMNTGELFFGEGSRLTVL.

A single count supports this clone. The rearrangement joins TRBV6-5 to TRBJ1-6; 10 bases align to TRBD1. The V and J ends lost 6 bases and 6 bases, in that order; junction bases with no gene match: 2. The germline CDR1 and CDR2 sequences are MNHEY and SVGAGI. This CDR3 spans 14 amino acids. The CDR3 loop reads CASRWDRGNSPLHF. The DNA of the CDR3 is TGTGCCAGCAGGTGGGACAGGGGTAATTCACCCCTCCACTTT.